The 4 T cell receptor beta chains in this list originate from one sample, sequenced in a study of blood T cells in healthy people across ages. Together with a sample-barcoded 5' primer, a J-beta primer mix was included in a second PCR lasting roughly 6 to 12 cycles. TCRdb re-called the 5' RACE reads with MiXCR, one entry per CDR3 protein. The sample includes 540,000 or so distinct CDR3 sequences, 40% to 50% of them seen just once. The sample was blood. The receptors shown here come from an elderly man in good health.

This chain joins TRBV5-1 and TRBJ1-2, with D perhaps TRBD1 (5 bases). This CDR3 spans 14 amino acids. Germline V CDR1 and CDR2: SGHRS, YFSETQ. The V and J ends lost 0 bases and 4 bases respectively, with 10 bases between them. The CDR3 loop reads CASSLGGRTYGYTF. In nucleotides, the CDR3 is TGCGCCAGCAGCTTGGGGGGCAGGACCTATGGCTACACCTTC.

This sequence joins TRBV11-3 and TRBJ2-5; 10 bases agree with TRBD1. The J segment lost 4 bases and the V segment lost 5 bases, leaving 7 bases of the junction unmatched. The germline V gene has CDR1 SGHNT and CDR2 YENEEA. The CDR3 has 15 residues. The CDR3 sequence is CASSPGTGERETQYF. The CDR3 region has the DNA TGTGCCAGCAGCCCCGGGACAGGGGAGAGAGAGACCCAGTACTTC.

The rearrangement links TRBV7-2 to TRBJ2-1; 7 nucleotides line up with TRBD2. Germline CDR1 reads SGHTA; CDR2 reads FQGNSA. This CDR3 region has 16 residues. The V and J ends lost 6 bases and 6 bases, in that order; junction bases with no gene match: 14. CDR3 DNA sequence: TGTGCCAGCAGTCGGGACTTTTATACGGGAGGCAATGAGCAGTTCTTC. It is translated as CASSRDFYTGGNEQFF.

The V and J genes are TRBV29-1 and TRBJ2-7; 9 bases match TRBD1. Trimming at V came to 4 bases and at J to 6 bases, leaving 13 bases not matched to a gene. This CDR3 is 15 amino acids long. The V gene's germline CDR1 is SQVTM and CDR2 ANQGSEA. The DNA for the CDR3 is TGCAGCGTTGCTTACGTTACTGGACAGGGGCCCGAGCAGTACTTC. Amino acids: CSVAYVTGQGPEQYF.